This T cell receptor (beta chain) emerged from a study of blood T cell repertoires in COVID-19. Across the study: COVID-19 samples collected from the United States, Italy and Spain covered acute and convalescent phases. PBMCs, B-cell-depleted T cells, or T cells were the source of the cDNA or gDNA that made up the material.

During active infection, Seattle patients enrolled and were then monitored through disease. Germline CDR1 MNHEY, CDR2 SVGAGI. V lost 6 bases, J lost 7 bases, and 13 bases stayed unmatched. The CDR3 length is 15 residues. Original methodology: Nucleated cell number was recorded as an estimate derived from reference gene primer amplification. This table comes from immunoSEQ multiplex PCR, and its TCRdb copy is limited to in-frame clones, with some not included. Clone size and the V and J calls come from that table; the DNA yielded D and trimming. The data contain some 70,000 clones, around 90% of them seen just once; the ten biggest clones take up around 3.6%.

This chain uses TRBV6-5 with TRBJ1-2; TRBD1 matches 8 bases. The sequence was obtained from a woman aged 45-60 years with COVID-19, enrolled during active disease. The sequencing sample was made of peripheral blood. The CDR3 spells CASRKDRGSGTGYTF. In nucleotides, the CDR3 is TGTGCCAGCAGAAAAGACAGGGGCTCCGGCACTGGCTACACCTTC.